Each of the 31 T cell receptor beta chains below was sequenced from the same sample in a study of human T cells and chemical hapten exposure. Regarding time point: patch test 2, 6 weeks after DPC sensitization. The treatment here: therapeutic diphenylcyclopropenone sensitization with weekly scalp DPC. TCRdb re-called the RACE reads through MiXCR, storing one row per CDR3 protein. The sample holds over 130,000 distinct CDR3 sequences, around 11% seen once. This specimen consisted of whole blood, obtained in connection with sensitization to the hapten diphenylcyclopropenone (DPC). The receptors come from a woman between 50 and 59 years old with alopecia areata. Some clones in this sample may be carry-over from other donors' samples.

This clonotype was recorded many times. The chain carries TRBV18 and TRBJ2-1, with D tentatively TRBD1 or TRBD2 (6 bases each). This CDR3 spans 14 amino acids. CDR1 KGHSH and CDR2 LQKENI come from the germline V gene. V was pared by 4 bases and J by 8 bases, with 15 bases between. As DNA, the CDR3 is TGTGCCAGCTCACGACGACGGGGGCGGGATGAGCAGTTCTTC. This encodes CASSRRRGRDEQFF.

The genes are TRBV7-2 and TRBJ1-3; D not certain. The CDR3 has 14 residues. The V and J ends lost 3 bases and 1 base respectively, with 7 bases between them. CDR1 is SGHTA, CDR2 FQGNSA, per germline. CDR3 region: CASSLRWSGNTIYF. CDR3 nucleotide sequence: TGTGCCAGCAGCTTGCGGTGGTCTGGAAACACCATATATTTT.

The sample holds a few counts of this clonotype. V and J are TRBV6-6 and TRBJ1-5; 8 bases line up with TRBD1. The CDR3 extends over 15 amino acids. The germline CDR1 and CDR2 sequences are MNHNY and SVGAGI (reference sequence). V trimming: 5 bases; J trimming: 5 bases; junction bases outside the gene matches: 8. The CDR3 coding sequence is TGTGCCAGCAGTCATCCGGGACAGGCCGATCAGCCCCAGCATTTT. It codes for CASSHPGQADQPQHF.

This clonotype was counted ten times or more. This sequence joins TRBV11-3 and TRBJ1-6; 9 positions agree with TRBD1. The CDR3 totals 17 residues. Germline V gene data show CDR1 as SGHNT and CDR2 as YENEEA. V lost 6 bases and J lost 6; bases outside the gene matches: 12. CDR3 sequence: CASRSTGGSWGNSPLHF. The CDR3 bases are TGTGCCAGCAGGTCCACAGGGGGCAGTTGGGGTAATTCACCCCTCCACTTT.

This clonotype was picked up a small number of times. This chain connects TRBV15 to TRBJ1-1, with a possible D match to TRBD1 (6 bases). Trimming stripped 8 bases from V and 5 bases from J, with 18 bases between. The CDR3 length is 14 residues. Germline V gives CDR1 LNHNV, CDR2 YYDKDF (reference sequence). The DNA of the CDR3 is TGTGCCACCTCGCCTCGGGGGGCGGCGACTGAAGCTTTCTTT. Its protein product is CATSPRGAATEAFF.

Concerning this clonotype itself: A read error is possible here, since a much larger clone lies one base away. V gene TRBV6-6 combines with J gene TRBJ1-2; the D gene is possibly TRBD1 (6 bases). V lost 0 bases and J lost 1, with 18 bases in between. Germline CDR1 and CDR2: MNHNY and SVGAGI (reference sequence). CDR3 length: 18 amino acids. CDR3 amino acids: CASSYSKGGHLLNYGYTF. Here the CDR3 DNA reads TGTGCCAGCAGTTACTCGAAGGGGGGCCACCTCCTTAACTATGGCTACACCTTC.

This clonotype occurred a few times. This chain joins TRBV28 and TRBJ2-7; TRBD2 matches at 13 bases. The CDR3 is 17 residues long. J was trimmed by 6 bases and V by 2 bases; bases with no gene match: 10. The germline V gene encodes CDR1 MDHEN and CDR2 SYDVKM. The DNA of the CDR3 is TGTGCCAGCAGTTTACGACTAGCGGGAGGCCTATCCCTCGAGCAGTACTTC. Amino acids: CASSLRLAGGLSLEQYF.

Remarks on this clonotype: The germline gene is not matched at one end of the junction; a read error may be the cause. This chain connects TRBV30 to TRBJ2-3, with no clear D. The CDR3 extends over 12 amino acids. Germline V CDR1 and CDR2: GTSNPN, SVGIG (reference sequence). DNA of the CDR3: TGTGCCTGGAGTAAAACGGCAGATGCGCAGTATTTT. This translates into CAWSKTADAQYF. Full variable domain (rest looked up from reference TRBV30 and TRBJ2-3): SQTIHQWPATLVQPVGSPLSLECTVEGTSNPNLYWYRQAAGRGLQLLFYSVGIGQISSEVPQNLSASRPQDRQFILSSKKLLLSDSGFYLCAWSKTADAQYFGPGTRLTVL.

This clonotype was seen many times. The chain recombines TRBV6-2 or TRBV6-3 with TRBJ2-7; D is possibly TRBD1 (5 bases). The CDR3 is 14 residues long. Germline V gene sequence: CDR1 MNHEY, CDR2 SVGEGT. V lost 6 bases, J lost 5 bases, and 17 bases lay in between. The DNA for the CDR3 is TGTGCCAGCAGCCAACTGCAGGGCCGTGACGAGCAGTACTTC. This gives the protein CASSQLQGRDEQYF.

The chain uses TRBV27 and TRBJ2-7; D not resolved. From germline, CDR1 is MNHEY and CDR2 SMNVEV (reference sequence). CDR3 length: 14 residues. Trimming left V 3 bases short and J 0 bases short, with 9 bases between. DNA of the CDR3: TGTGCCAGCAGTTTTCGGCAGAACTCCTACGAGCAGTACTTC. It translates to CASSFRQNSYEQYF.

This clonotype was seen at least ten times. CDR3 sequence (DNA): TGTGCCAGCAGTCCCGGACAAACCTCTAGCACAGATACGCAGTATTTT. Protein: CASSPGQTSSTDTQYF. The chain combines TRBV11-1 with TRBJ2-3, with D possibly being TRBD1 (5 bases). Germline CDR1 reads SGHAT; CDR2 reads FQDESV (reference sequence). Trimming took 6 bases from V and 0 from J, leaving 16 bases between them. CDR3 length: 16 residues.

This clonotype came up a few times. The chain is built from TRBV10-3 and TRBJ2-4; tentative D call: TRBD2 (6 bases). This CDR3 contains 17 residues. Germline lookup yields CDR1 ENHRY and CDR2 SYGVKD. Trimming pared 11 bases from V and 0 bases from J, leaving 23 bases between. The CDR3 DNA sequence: TGTGCCGCCTGCTGGGGGAGCGGGCCTATAGCCAAAAACATTCAGTACTTC. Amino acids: CAACWGSGPIAKNIQYF.

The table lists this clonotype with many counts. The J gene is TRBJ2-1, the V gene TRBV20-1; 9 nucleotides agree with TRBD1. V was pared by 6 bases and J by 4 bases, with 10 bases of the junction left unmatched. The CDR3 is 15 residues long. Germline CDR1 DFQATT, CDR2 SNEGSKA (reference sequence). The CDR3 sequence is CSARPGQGLYNEQFF. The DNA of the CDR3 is TGCAGTGCCCGTCCGGGACAGGGTCTTTACAATGAGCAGTTCTTC.

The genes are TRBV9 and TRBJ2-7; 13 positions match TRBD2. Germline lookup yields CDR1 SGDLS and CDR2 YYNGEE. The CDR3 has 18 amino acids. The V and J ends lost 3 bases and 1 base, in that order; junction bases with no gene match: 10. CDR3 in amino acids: CASSAGTSGESNSYEQYF. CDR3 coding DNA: TGTGCCAGCAGCGCCGGGACTAGCGGGGAGTCTAATTCCTACGAGCAGTACTTC.

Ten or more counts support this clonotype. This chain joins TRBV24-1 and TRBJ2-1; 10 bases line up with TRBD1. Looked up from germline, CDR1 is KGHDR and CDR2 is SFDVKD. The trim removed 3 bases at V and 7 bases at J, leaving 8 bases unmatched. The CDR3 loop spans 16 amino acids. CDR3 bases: TGTGCCACCAGTGATCGTGGACAGGGGGGGCGGAATGAGCAGTTCTTC. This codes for CATSDRGQGGRNEQFF.

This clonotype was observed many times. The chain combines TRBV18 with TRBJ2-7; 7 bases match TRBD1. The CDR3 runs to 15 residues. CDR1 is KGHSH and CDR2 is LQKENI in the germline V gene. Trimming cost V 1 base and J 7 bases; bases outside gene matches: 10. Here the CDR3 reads CASSPQGAHQVEQYF. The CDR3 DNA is TGTGCCAGCTCACCACAGGGGGCGCATCAGGTTGAGCAGTACTTC.

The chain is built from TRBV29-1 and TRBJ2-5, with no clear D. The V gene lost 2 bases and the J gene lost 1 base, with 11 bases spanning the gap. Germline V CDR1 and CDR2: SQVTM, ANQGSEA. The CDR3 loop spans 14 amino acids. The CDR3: CSVELPRRQETQYF. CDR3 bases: TGCAGCGTTGAATTGCCTCGCCGCCAAGAGACCCAGTACTTC. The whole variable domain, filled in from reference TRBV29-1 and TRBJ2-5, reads SAVISQKPSRDICQRGTSLTIQCQVDSQVTMMFWYRQQPGQSLTLIATANQGSEATYESGFVIDKFPISRPNLTFSTLTVSNMSPEDSSIYLCSVELPRRQETQYFGPGTRLLVL.

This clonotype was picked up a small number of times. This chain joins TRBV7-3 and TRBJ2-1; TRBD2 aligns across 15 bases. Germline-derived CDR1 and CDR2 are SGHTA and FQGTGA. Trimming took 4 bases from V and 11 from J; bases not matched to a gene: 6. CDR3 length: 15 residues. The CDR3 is CASSSGTSGRNKQFF. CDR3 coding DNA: TGTGCCAGCAGCTCCGGGACTAGCGGGAGGAACAAGCAGTTCTTC.

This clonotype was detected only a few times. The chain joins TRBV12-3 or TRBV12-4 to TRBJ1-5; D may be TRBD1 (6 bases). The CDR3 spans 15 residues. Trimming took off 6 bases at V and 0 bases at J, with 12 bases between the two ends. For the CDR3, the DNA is TGTGCCAGCAGCCGGGACAACCTTAGCAATCAGCCCCAGCATTTT. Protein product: CASSRDNLSNQPQHF.

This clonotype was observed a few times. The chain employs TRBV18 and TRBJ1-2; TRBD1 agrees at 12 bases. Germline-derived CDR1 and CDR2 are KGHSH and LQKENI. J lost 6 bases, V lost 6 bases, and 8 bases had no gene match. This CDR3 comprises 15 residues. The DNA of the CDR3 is TGTGCCAGCTCGACCCGGGACAGGGGGCGCGATGGCTACACCTTC. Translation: CASSTRDRGRDGYTF.

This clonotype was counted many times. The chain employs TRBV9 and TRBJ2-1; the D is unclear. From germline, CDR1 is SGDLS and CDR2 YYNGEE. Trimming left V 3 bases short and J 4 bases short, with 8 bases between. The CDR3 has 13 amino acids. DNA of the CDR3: TGTGCCAGCAGCGGTACAGATTACAATGAGCAGTTCTTC. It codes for CASSGTDYNEQFF. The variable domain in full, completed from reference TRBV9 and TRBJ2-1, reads DSGVTQTPKHLITATGQRVTLRCSPRSGDLSVYWYQQSLDQGLQFLIQYYNGEERAKGNILERFSAQQFPDLHSELNLSSLELGDSALYFCASSGTDYNEQFFGPGTRLTVL.

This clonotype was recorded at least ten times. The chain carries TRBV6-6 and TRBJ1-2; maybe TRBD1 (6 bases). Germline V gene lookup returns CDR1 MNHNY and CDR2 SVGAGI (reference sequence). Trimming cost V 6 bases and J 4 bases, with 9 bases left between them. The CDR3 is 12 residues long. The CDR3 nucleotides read TGTGCCAGCAGCGGACAGACCTATGGCTACACCTTC. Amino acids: CASSGQTYGYTF.

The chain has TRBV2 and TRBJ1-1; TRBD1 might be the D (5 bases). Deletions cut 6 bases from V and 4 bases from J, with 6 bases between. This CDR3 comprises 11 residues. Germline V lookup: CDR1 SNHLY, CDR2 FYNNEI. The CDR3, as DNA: TGTGCCAGCAGGGGGGTCACTGAAGCTTTCTTT. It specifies CASRGVTEAFF.

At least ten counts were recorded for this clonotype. The CDR3 DNA sequence: TGCGCCAGCAGCCAAGATGGGGGAGGCACAGATACGCAGTATTTT. Its translation: CASSQDGGGTDTQYF. This sequence joins TRBV4-3 and TRBJ2-3; D could derive from TRBD1 or TRBD2 (5 bases each). The germline V gene encodes CDR1 LGHNA and CDR2 YSLEER. The CDR3 has 15 amino acids. The germline V and J ends were trimmed by 0 bases and 1 base, with 8 bases remaining between them.

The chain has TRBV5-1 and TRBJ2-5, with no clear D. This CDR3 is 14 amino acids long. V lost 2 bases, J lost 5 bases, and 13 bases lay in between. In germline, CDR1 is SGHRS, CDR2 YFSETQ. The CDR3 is CASSFSSVGETQYF. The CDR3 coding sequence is TGCGCCAGCAGCTTCTCCAGCGTGGGGGAGACCCAGTACTTC.

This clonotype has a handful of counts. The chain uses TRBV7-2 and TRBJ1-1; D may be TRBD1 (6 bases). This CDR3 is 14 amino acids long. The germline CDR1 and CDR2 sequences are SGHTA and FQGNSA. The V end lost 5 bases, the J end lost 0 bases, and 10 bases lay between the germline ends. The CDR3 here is CASSSRGLNTEAFF. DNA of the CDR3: TGTGCCAGCAGCAGCAGGGGATTGAACACTGAAGCTTTCTTT.

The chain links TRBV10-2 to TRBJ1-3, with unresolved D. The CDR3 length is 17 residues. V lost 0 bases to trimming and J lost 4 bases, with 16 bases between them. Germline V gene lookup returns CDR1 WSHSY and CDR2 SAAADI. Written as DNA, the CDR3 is TGCGCCAGCAGTGAGTCGATAGGCCCGGCCTTCGGAAACACCATATATTTT. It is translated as CASSESIGPAFGNTIYF.

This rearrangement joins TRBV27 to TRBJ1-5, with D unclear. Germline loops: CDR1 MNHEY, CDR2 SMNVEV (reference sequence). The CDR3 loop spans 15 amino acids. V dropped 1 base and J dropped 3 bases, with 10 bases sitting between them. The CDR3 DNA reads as TGTGCCAGCAGTTTATTGGGCAGTACCAATCAGCCCCAGCATTTT. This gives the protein CASSLLGSTNQPQHF.

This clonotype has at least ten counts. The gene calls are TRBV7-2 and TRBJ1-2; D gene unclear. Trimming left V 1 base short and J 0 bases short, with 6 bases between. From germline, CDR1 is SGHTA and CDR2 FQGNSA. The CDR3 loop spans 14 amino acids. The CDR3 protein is CASSLGFSNYGYTF. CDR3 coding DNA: TGTGCCAGCAGCTTAGGATTTTCTAACTATGGCTACACCTTC.

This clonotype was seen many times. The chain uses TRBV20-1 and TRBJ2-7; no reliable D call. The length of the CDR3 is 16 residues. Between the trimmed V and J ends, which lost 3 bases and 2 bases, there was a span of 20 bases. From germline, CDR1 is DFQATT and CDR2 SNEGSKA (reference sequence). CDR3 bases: TGCAGTGCTAGTACTTTAAAAATTCGCGAAACCTACGAGCAGTACTTC. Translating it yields CSASTLKIRETYEQYF.

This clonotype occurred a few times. The CDR3 DNA sequence: TGTGCCAGCAGCTTAGCTCCTTCCCTCGGGGAGACCCAGTACTTC. Encoded protein: CASSLAPSLGETQYF. This chain joins TRBV7-9 and TRBJ2-5; no definite D call. Trimming took 0 bases from V and 5 from J, leaving 13 bases between them. This CDR3 is built from 15 residues. CDR1 and CDR2 (germline): SEHNR, FQNEAQ (reference sequence).